Listed below are T cell receptor beta chains from one sample, sequenced in a study of human T cells and chemical hapten exposure. From the RACE reads, TCRdb called clonotypes with MiXCR, one entry per CDR3 protein. The profile shows 380,000 or so distinct CDR3 sequences, 5.5% of them singletons. The sample in question was whole blood, obtained in connection with sensitization to the hapten diphenylcyclopropenone (DPC). These receptors were taken from a woman aged 18-29 years with alopecia areata. Some clones in this sample may be carry-over from other donors' samples. CDR3s leave out the opening cysteine and the closing phenylalanine or tryptophan. The order of the fields is V gene, J gene, CDR3 protein.

TRBV5-1	TRBJ2-1	ASSLWRGTNFDEQF
TRBV27	TRBJ1-4	ASRGGLFYNEKLF
TRBV10-2	TRBJ2-3	ASSGLAVSNTDTQY
TRBV27	TRBJ2-3	ASRPGGPTDTQY
TRBV7-2	TRBJ1-5	ASSQDTFNQPQH
TRBV10-2	TRBJ1-1	ASSEGYRAEAF
TRBV5-1	TRBJ2-5	ASSLSGARQETQY
TRBV24-1	TRBJ2-7	ATSDFDRGRVNEQY
TRBV9	TRBJ2-3	ASSVGGYRTDTQY
TRBV10-3	TRBJ1-2	AISESADYGYT
TRBV15	TRBJ2-5	ATNLLTGFGGETQY
TRBV10-3	TRBJ1-1	AISGGGSVNTEAF
TRBV14	TRBJ1-6	ASSQDRGTEVNSPLH
TRBV6-5	TRBJ1-2	ASSYDGQGNGGYT
TRBV20-1	TRBJ1-4	SASREEDEKLF
TRBV20-1	TRBJ1-1	SARDQPGRGTEAF
TRBV4-2	TRBJ2-3	ASSQEGRATTDTQY
TRBV11-3	TRBJ2-3	ASSLGGDTQY
TRBV7-8	TRBJ2-3	ASSLVRGSGTDTQY
TRBV11-3	TRBJ2-1	ASSPRTGTYNEQF
TRBV14	TRBJ2-3	ASSQPGGADTQY
TRBV18	TRBJ2-1	ASSASGPYNEQF
TRBV4-1	TRBJ1-1	ASSQASDGRGAF
TRBV27	TRBJ1-5	ASSPFGGNQPQH
TRBV20-1	TRBJ1-6	SARDLRVRSPLH
TRBV29-1	TRBJ2-3	SVRRTSVSDTQY
TRBV2	TRBJ2-5	ASSVGRRQETQY
TRBV9	TRBJ2-3	ASSPTVAGGPTDTQY
TRBV12-3/TRBV12-4	TRBJ1-1	ASSLRGQKAF
TRBV20-1	TRBJ2-3	SATPLRRTTDTQY
TRBV5-1	TRBJ1-5	ASSEQAVNQPQH
TRBV12-3/TRBV12-4	TRBJ2-7	ASSFSAGSDEQY
TRBV12-3/TRBV12-4	TRBJ2-7	ASSLVGGEYEQY
TRBV7-8	TRBJ2-6	ASSLGVKISGANVLT
TRBV10-3	TRBJ2-7	AISETTATYEQY
TRBV28	TRBJ2-1	AVVGSGPNNEQF
TRBV6-2/TRBV6-3	TRBJ2-7	ASSYPTRVRHTYEQY
TRBV6-1	TRBJ1-1	ASSEVDQGGEAF
TRBV27	TRBJ2-5	ASSPQRDRGVQETQY
TRBV20-1	TRBJ1-6	SARDGGRDYNSPLH